Sequencing of this TCR beta chain was carried out in a study of cytomegalovirus exposure and HLA in healthy donors. This clone was counted a single time. PCR involved 60 Vbeta and 13 Jbeta primers. The repertoire was sequenced with immunoSEQ multiplex PCR; TCRdb's copy has only in-frame clones and lacks some. The repertoire consists of over 150,000 clones, with about 88% occurring once and the leading ten covering roughly 0.24%. V shed 1 base and J 2 bases; nucleotides not matched to a gene: 3. CDR1 and CDR2 (germline): SNHLY, FYNNEI. This CDR3 region has 15 residues. V gene TRBV2 combines with J gene TRBJ2-7; 9 bases agree with TRBD2. Sequencing used PBMCs. The clonotype originates from a girl under three years old in good health and CMV-seronegative. In DNA form, the CDR3 reads TGTGCCAGCAGTGAAGGAGCGGGGGGCCCCTACGAGCAGTACTTC. Translation gives CASSEGAGGPYEQYF.